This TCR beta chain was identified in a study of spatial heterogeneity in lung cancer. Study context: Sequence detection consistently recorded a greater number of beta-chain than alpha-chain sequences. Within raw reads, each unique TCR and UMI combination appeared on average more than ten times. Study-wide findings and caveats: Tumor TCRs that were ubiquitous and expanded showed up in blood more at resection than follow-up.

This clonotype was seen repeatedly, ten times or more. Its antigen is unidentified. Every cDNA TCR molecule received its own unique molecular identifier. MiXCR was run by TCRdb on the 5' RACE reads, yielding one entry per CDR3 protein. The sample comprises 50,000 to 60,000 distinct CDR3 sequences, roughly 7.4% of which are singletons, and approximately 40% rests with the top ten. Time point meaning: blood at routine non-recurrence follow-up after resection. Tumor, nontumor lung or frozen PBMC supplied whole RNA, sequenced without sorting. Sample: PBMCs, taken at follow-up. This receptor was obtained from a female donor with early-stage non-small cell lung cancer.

The CDR3 DNA is TGTGCCAGCAGTCACCCGGGACAGGGAGTCTATGGCTACACCTTC. Its translation: CASSHPGQGVYGYTF. The chain carries TRBV3-1 and TRBJ1-2; 9 bases map to TRBD1. The J segment lost 4 bases and the V segment lost 6 bases, leaving 9 bases of the junction unmatched. In germline, CDR1 is LGHDT, CDR2 YNNKEL (reference sequence). CDR3 length: 15 amino acids.